The 24 T cell receptor beta chains reported below all come from one sample, sequenced in a study of shared clonotypes between healthy human individuals. Sequenced by immunoSEQ multiplex PCR; TCRdb stores in-frame clones only, minus some. The sample carries millions of clones, approximately 95% recorded once. Material: naive CD4+ T cells from PBMCs. As to subset: CD45RA+ positively selected. These receptors all come from a man between 18 and 35 years old in good health. Some clones in this sample may be carry-over from other donors' samples.

This chain joins TRBV11-3 and TRBJ2-1; 10 bases match TRBD2. V gave up 1 base and J gave up 7 bases; unmatched junction bases: 1. CDR1 is SGHNT, CDR2 YENEEA, per germline. This CDR3 is built from 14 residues. CDR3 coding DNA: TGTGCCAGCAGCTTAGGACTAGCGGGTAATGAGCAGTTCTTC. Translating it yields CASSLGLAGNEQFF.

The V gene is TRBV28, the J gene TRBJ2-7, with 10 bases that match TRBD2. V was pared by 2 bases and J by 7 bases, with 11 bases of the junction left unmatched. The CDR3 spans 16 residues. Germline assignment: CDR1 MDHEN and CDR2 SYDVKM. The DNA for the CDR3 is TGTGCCAGCAGTTTAAGGCGAGCGGGAGGGCCGAGGGAGCAGTACTTC. This translates into CASSLRRAGGPREQYF.

V and J are TRBV6-1 and TRBJ1-5; perhaps TRBD1 as D (6 bases). Germline CDR1 and CDR2: MNHNS and SASEGT. The V end lost 8 bases, the J end lost 3 bases, and 11 bases lay between the germline ends. The CDR3 consists of 13 residues. As DNA, the CDR3 is TGTGCCAGCTGGTCAGGGGACAATCAGCCCCAGCATTTT. Its protein is CASWSGDNQPQHF.

J is TRBJ2-3 and V is TRBV7-8; D unclear. The CDR3 sequence is 12 residues long. The germline V gene encodes CDR1 SGHVS and CDR2 FQNEAQ. The V end was cut by 1 base, the J end by 9 bases, with 8 bases between. The CDR3 DNA sequence: TGTGCCAGCAGCTTAGGGGGATCGACGCAGTATTTT. Protein sequence: CASSLGGSTQYF.

This clone was counted a single time. The chain has TRBV30 and TRBJ2-2; D call uncertain. V shed 3 bases and J shed 2 bases, with 10 bases lying between them. This CDR3 is built from 14 residues. Germline V CDR1 and CDR2: GTSNPN, SVGIG (reference sequence). The CDR3 DNA follows: TGTGCCTGGAGGGGAATCCGTAACACCGGGGAGCTGTTTTTT. Its protein product is CAWRGIRNTGELFF.

The rearrangement uses TRBV27 and TRBJ2-1; a possible D gene is TRBD1 (6 bases). CDR1 is MNHEY and CDR2 is SMNVEV in the germline V gene (reference sequence). This CDR3 is 15 amino acids long. With 0 bases removed from V and 9 bases from J, the gap between germline ends came to 15 bases. The CDR3 nucleotides read TGTGCCAGCAGTTTATCTCCCGGGACATCGAGTGAGCAGTTCTTC. This sequence encodes CASSLSPGTSSEQFF.

This clone was recorded once. Here the CDR3 DNA reads TGTGCCAGCAGCTTAGCGGCTAGCGGGAGGGCCAGCCTTCTCACAGATACGCAGTATTTT. This encodes CASSLAASGRASLLTDTQYF. The chain couples TRBV7-2 to TRBJ2-3; 12 bases align to TRBD2. Per germline, CDR1 SGHTA and CDR2 FQGNSA. Trimming removed 0 bases from V and 2 bases from J; junction bases left unmatched: 12. CDR3 length: 20 amino acids.

The DNA for the CDR3 is TGTGCTAGTGCCCCGCGGGGGACAGGAGCAGATACGCAGTATTTT. Translation: CASAPRGTGADTQYF. The chain employs TRBV12-5 and TRBJ2-3, with a weak D call TRBD1 (8 bases). The length of the CDR3 is 15 residues. Germline V gene data show CDR1 as LGHNT and CDR2 as FRNRAP. Deletions cut 7 bases from V and 4 bases from J, with 18 bases between.

The chain joins TRBV10-3 to TRBJ1-2; D not resolved. The ends were cut back, 5 bases at V and 1 base at J, with 11 bases in the middle. CDR1 is ENHRY and CDR2 is SYGVKD in the germline V gene. This CDR3 spans 14 amino acids. The CDR3 spells CAISPWTDNYGYTF. CDR3 DNA sequence: TGTGCCATCAGTCCCTGGACGGATAACTATGGCTACACCTTC.

V gene TRBV7-8 combines with J gene TRBJ2-3, with 13 bases identical to TRBD2. CDR1 and CDR2 from the germline V gene are SGHVS and FQNEAQ. Trimming took 5 bases from V and 6 from J; bases not matched to a gene: 8. The CDR3 is 16 amino acids. Here the CDR3 reads CASSLLLAGGPDTQYF. CDR3 in DNA: TGTGCCAGCAGCCTATTACTAGCGGGAGGGCCGGATACGCAGTATTTT.

This chain connects TRBV5-4 to TRBJ1-1, with D possibly being TRBD1 (5 bases). The CDR3 totals 14 residues. Germline loops: CDR1 SGHNT, CDR2 YYREEE (reference sequence). V lost 4 bases to trimming and J lost 6 bases, with 16 bases between them. The CDR3 DNA reads as TGTGCCAGCAGCGGGGGGGGTGAGGGCGCTGAAGCTTTCTTT. Encoded protein: CASSGGGEGAEAFF.

The chain carries TRBV5-1 and TRBJ2-3; no clear D. This CDR3 comprises 14 residues. Germline V gives CDR1 SGHRS, CDR2 YFSETQ. The V end lost 7 bases, the J end lost 0 bases, and 12 bases lay between the germline ends. The CDR3 sequence is CASCLGGSTDTQYF. The CDR3 region has the DNA TGCGCCAGCTGTTTAGGTGGAAGCACAGATACGCAGTATTTT.

The chain employs TRBV5-1 and TRBJ2-5, with D possibly matching TRBD2 (5 bases). This CDR3 region has 17 residues. Trimming removed 3 bases from V and 0 bases from J, with 18 bases in between. Per the germline V gene, CDR1 is SGHRS and CDR2 is YFSETQ. CDR3 sequence reads: CASSSRLSQRYQETQYF. CDR3 nucleotide sequence: TGCGCCAGCAGCTCCCGACTATCACAAAGATACCAAGAGACCCAGTACTTC.

This clone is a singleton in its sample. The V and J genes are TRBV7-3 and TRBJ1-1; D uncertain. V was shortened by 5 bases and J by 0 bases, with 16 bases between the two germline ends. The CDR3 is 16 residues long. CDR1 and CDR2 from the germline V gene are SGHTA and FQGTGA. Here the CDR3 reads CASSPISAQMNTEAFF. Here the CDR3 DNA reads TGTGCCAGCAGCCCTATCTCAGCCCAAATGAACACTGAAGCTTTCTTT.

Concerning this clone itself: Different DNA sequences within this sample yield the same CDR3. The V gene is TRBV5-8, the J gene TRBJ2-2; 7 bases are a match to TRBD1. The CDR3 is 15 amino acids. Germline assignment: CDR1 SGHTS and CDR2 YDEGEE. V lost 4 bases to trimming and J lost 4 bases; unmatched junction nucleotides: 7. CDR3 residues: CASSPTGASTGELFF. The CDR3 DNA is TGTGCCAGCAGCCCTACAGGGGCGAGCACCGGGGAGCTGTTTTTT.

This rearrangement joins TRBV5-5 to TRBJ2-1; possible D gene TRBD2, 5 bases. Per the germline V gene, CDR1 is SGHKS and CDR2 is YYEKEE (reference sequence). The germline V and J ends were trimmed by 1 base and 8 bases, with 16 bases remaining between them. The length of the CDR3 is 15 residues. DNA for the CDR3: TGTGCCAGCAGCTTGCTACTAGGAGTAGGTGATGAGCAGTTCTTC. It translates to CASSLLLGVGDEQFF.

The chain links TRBV12-5 to TRBJ2-7; a weak D match, TRBD1 (5 bases). CDR1 LGHNT and CDR2 FRNRAP come from the germline V gene. The CDR3 length is 13 residues. Trimming removed 6 bases at V and 0 bases at J, with 9 bases between. CDR3 nucleotide sequence: TGTGCTAGTGGCTCTGACAGCTCCTACGAGCAGTACTTC. As protein: CASGSDSSYEQYF.

This rearrangement joins TRBV5-5 to TRBJ2-7, with TRBD2 matching over 8 bases. Germline assignment: CDR1 SGHKS and CDR2 YYEKEE (reference sequence). The CDR3 has 14 amino acids. The V and J ends lost 4 bases and 5 bases, in that order; junction bases with no gene match: 8. CDR3 sequence reads: CASSRAGGLDEQYF. CDR3 bases: TGTGCCAGCAGCCGCGCGGGGGGCTTAGACGAGCAGTACTTC. Variable domain in full (rest from reference TRBV5-5 and TRBJ2-7): DAGVTQSPTHLIKTRGQQVTLRCSPISGHKSVSWYQQVLGQGPQFIFQYYEKEERGRGNFPDRFSARQFPNYSSELNVNALLLGDSALYLCASSRAGGLDEQYFGPGTRLTVT.

The genes are TRBV7-9 and TRBJ2-6; D is ambiguous. The CDR3 is 14 amino acids. Trimming removed 8 bases from V and 0 bases from J, with 8 bases in between. The germline CDR1 and CDR2 sequences are SEHNR and FQNEAQ (reference sequence). The chain's CDR3 is CASGLSSGANVLTF. For the CDR3, the DNA is TGTGCCAGCGGGTTAAGCTCTGGGGCCAACGTCCTGACTTTC.

This rearrangement joins TRBV7-9 to TRBJ2-3; D is unclear. Germline CDR1 and CDR2: SEHNR and FQNEAQ (reference sequence). The CDR3 runs to 14 residues. V was trimmed by 10 bases and J by 2 bases, leaving 16 bases between them. CDR3 nucleotides: TGTGCCACCTCACCGCAGGTACTCACAGATACGCAGTATTTT. Its protein product is CATSPQVLTDTQYF.

This chain uses TRBV19 with TRBJ2-7; 7 bases are a match to TRBD1. The CDR3 sequence is 15 residues long. CDR1 is LNHDA, CDR2 SQIVND, per germline (reference sequence). The junction had 7 bases not matched to a gene; V was cut back by 1 base and J by 4 bases. The CDR3 is CASSIARGGEYEQYF. The CDR3, as DNA: TGTGCCAGTAGTATAGCACGAGGGGGCGAATACGAGCAGTACTTC.

The chain links TRBV28 to TRBJ2-7, with TRBD1 identical over 7 bases. CDR1 and CDR2 from the germline V gene are MDHEN and SYDVKM. The CDR3 covers 15 residues. Germline trimming cut 3 bases from V and 2 bases from J; bases unmatched to any gene: 7. The CDR3 DNA reads TGTGCCAGCAGTTTTCTACAGGGGCGACCCTACGAGCAGTACTTC. This codes for CASSFLQGRPYEQYF.

This clone was recorded only once. The V gene is TRBV6-5, the J gene TRBJ2-7; D might be TRBD1 or TRBD2, each matching 7 bases. The V end was cut by 6 bases, the J end by 3 bases, with 12 bases between. In germline, CDR1 is MNHEY, CDR2 SVGAGI. CDR3 size: 13 residues. CDR3 DNA: TGTGCCAGCAGAGCGGGACAGAACTACGAGCAGTACTTC. Translated: CASRAGQNYEQYF.

In this sample, this clone turned up once. The J gene is TRBJ1-5, the V gene TRBV18; D is perhaps TRBD1 (5 bases). CDR3 length equals 15 residues. Trimming pared 2 bases from V and 0 bases from J, leaving 8 bases between. The germline V gene encodes CDR1 KGHSH and CDR2 LQKENI. CDR3 region: CASSPWGDSNQPQHF. The CDR3 DNA follows: TGTGCCAGCTCACCATGGGGGGATAGCAATCAGCCCCAGCATTTT.